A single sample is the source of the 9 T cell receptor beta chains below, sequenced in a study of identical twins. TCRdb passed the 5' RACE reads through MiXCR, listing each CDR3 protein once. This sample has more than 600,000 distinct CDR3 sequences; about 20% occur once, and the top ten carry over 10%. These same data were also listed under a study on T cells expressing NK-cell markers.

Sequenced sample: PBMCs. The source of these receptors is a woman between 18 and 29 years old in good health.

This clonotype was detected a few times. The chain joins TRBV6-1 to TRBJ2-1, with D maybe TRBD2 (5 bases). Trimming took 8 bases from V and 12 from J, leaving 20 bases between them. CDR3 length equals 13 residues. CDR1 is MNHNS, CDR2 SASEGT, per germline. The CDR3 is CASGRARALAQFF. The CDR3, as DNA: TGTGCCAGCGGTCGGGCGCGGGCTCTAGCGCAGTTCTTC.

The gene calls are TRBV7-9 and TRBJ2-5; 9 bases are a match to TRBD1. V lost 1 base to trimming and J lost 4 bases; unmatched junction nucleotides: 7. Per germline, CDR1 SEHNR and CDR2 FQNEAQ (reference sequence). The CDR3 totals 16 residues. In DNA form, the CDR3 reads TGTGCCAGCAGCTTAGTATTGGGGACAGGGATAGAGACCCAGTACTTC. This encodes CASSLVLGTGIETQYF.

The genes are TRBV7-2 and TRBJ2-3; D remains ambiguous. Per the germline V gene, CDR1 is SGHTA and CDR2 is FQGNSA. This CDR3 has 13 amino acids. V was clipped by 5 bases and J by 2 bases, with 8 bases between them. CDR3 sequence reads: CASSPQDTDTQYF. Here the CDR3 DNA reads TGTGCCAGCAGCCCCCAAGACACAGATACGCAGTATTTT.

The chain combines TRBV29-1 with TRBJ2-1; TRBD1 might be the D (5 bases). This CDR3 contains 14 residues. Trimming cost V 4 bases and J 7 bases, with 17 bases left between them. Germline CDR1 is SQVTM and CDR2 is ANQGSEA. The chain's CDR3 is CSVVWSDTLNEQFF. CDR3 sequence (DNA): TGCAGCGTTGTCTGGTCGGACACTTTGAATGAGCAGTTCTTC.

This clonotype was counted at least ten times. The CDR3: CAIRHRSGDTQYF. CDR3 in DNA: TGTGCCATCAGGCACAGGTCCGGGGATACGCAGTATTTT. The rearrangement joins TRBV10-3 to TRBJ2-3; tentative D call: TRBD1 (5 bases). Germline V gene data show CDR1 as ENHRY and CDR2 as SYGVKD. The CDR3 covers 13 residues. V was shortened by 6 bases and J by 6 bases, with 13 bases between the two germline ends.

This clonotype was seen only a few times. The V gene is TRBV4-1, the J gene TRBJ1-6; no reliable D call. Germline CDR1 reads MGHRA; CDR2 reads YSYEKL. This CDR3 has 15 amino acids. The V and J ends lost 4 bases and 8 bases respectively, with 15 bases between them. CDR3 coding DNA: TGCGCCAGCAGCCCGCGGACGGAGAAAGATTCACCCCTCCACTTT. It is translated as CASSPRTEKDSPLHF.

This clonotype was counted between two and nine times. Written as DNA, the CDR3 is TGTGCCACCGGAGAGGGTTCCTACGAGCAGTACTTC. Translation gives CATGEGSYEQYF. The genes are TRBV7-9 and TRBJ2-7; D possibly corresponds to TRBD2 (5 bases). The CDR3 is 12 residues long. Per germline, CDR1 SEHNR and CDR2 FQNEAQ (reference sequence). The V and J ends lost 10 bases and 1 base respectively, with 11 bases between them. The variable domain in full, with the rest retrieved from reference TRBV7-9 and TRBJ2-7, is DTGVSQNPRHKITKRGQNVTFRCDPISEHNRLYWYRQTLGQGPEFLTYFQNEAQLEKSRLLSDRFSAERPKGSFSTLEIQRTEQGDSAMYLCATGEGSYEQYFGPGTRLTVT.

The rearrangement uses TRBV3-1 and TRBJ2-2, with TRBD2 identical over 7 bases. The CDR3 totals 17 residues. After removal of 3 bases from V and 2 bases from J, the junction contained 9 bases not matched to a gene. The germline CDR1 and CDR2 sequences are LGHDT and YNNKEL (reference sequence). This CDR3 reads CASSHPRREFNTGELFF. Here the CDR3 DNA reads TGTGCCAGCAGCCATCCTCGGCGGGAGTTCAACACCGGGGAGCTGTTTTTT.

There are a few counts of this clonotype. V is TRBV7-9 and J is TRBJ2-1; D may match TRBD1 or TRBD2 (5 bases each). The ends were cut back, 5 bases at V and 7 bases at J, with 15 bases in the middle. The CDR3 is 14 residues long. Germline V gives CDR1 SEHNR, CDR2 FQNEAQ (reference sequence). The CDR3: CASSPEGRGNEQFF. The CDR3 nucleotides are TGTGCCAGCAGCCCCGAGGGACGCGGGAATGAGCAGTTCTTC.